This section outlines one T cell receptor beta chain sequence together with its context. These data belong to a study of CD8 T cells in Susac syndrome. TEMRA cells were FACS-enriched, unlike CD8+ and CD4+ T cells, which were negatively isolated. RNA totalling about 0.5 to 1 ug underwent reverse transcription with random hexamers. Using its own MiXCR run on the immunoSEQ multiplex PCR reads, TCRdb lists one record per CDR3 protein. The sample records about 120,000 distinct CDR3 sequences, nearly 95% being singletons. The sequence derives from a human donor in good health. Sample: CD4+ T cells from PBMCs.

The DNA for the CDR3 is TGTGCCAGCAGCTCCATCACGGCGGACTACAGCACAGATACGCAGTATTTT. Its protein is CASSSITADYSTDTQYF. V usage is TRBV28 and J usage is TRBJ2-3; D is possibly TRBD2 (6 bases). CDR3 length equals 17 residues. Trimming removed 6 bases from V and 0 bases from J, with 19 bases in between. Germline CDR1 is MDHEN and CDR2 is SYDVKM.